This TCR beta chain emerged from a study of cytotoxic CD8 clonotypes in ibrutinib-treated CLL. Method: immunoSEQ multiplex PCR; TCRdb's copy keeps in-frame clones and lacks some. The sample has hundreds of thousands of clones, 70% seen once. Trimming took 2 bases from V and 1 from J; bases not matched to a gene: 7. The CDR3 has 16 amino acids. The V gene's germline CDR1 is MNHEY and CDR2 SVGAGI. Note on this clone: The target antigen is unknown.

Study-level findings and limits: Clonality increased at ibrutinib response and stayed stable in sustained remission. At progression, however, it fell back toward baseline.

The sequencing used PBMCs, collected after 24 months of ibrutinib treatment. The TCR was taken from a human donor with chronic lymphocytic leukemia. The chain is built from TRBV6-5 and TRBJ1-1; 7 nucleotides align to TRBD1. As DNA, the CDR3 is TGTGCCAGCAGTTACGGAGGCGGGACAGCGAACACTGAAGCTTTCTTT. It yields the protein CASSYGGGTANTEAFF.